The 30 T cell receptor beta chains presented below share a single source sample, sequenced in a study of Ad26.COV2.S vaccination and SARS-CoV-2 variants. The sample's treatment: around 19 received Ad26.COV2.S at low or high dose, single or two shots; about 5 received placebo; per-sample allocation not given. Collection of the samples took place on day 63 after the first injection of vaccine or placebo. The assay was immunoSEQ multiplex PCR, and TCRdb's table has in-frame clones only and misses some. The sample includes more than 250,000 clones, about 90% of them seen just once. This specimen was peripheral blood, taken in a trial of Ad26.COV2.S vaccine versus placebo. The receptors originated from a person aged 18-65 years who received the Ad26.COV2.S COVID-19 vaccine or a placebo.

This clone was counted between two and nine times. This chain joins TRBV3-1 (or the pseudogene TRBV3-2) and TRBJ1-2; the D is unclear. This CDR3 contains 15 residues. Germline V gene sequence: CDR1 LGHDT, CDR2 YNNKEL (reference sequence). V gave up 1 base and J gave up 8 bases, with 17 bases separating them. CDR3 region: CASSQGVAGAGGYTF. The CDR3 coding sequence is TGTGCCAGCAGCCAAGGGGTGGCAGGCGCGGGCGGCTACACCTTC.

DNA for the CDR3: TGTGCCAGCAGCTTGGTCCGGGGTTTCCACGAGCAGTACTTC. Its protein is CASSLVRGFHEQYF. The rearrangement joins TRBV5-6 to TRBJ2-7; weak D call: TRBD2 (5 bases). Germline-derived CDR1 and CDR2 are SGHDT and YYEEEE. Trimming took 0 bases from V and 5 from J, leaving 12 bases between them. The CDR3 has 14 residues. Drawing the rest from reference TRBV5-6 and TRBJ2-7, the complete variable domain is DAGVTQSPTHLIKTRGQQVTLRCSPKSGHDTVSWYQQALGQGPQFIFQYYEEEERQRGNFPDRFSGHQFPNYSSELNVNALLLGDSALYLCASSLVRGFHEQYFGPGTRLTVT.

The rearrangement joins TRBV19 to TRBJ2-7; 11 nucleotides align to TRBD2. Germline V lookup: CDR1 LNHDA, CDR2 SQIVND (reference sequence). The V gene end was trimmed by 4 bases and the J gene end by 8 bases; junction bases not matched to a gene: 4. CDR3 length: 13 residues. In DNA form, the CDR3 reads TGTGCCAGTAGTACGGGACTAGCGGCACAGCAGTACTTC. As protein: CASSTGLAAQQYF.

This clone is a singleton in its sample. In DNA form, the CDR3 reads TGCGCCAGCAGACAGGAGGGGTCCTCCTACGAGCAGTACTTC. It is translated as CASRQEGSSYEQYF. V and J are TRBV5-1 and TRBJ2-7; D possibly corresponds to TRBD2 (6 bases). CDR1 and CDR2 (germline): SGHRS, YFSETQ. V gave up 5 bases and J gave up 0 bases, with 12 bases separating them. The CDR3 extends over 14 amino acids. Variable domain in full (rest from reference TRBV5-1 and TRBJ2-7): KAGVTQTPRYLIKTRGQQVTLSCSPISGHRSVSWYQQTPGQGLQFLFEYFSETQRNKGNFPGRFSGRQFSNSRSEMNVSTLELGDSALYLCASRQEGSSYEQYFGPGTRLTVT.

This sequence joins TRBV7-8 and TRBJ2-6; D not certain. The CDR3 covers 14 residues. Between the trimmed V and J ends, which lost 5 bases and 1 base, there was a span of 6 bases. CDR1 and CDR2 (germline): SGHVS, FQNEAQ. The CDR3 DNA is TGTGCCAGCAGCAGACCGTCTGGGGCCAACGTCCTGACTTTC. Its protein product is CASSRPSGANVLTF. The variable domain in full, with the rest retrieved from reference TRBV7-8 and TRBJ2-6, is GAGVSQSPRYKVAKRGQDVALRCDPISGHVSLFWYQQALGQGPEFLTYFQNEAQLDKSGLPSDRFFAERPEGSVSTLKIQRTQQEDSAVYLCASSRPSGANVLTFGAGSRLTVL.

The CDR3 spells CATGRGNYGYTF. The CDR3 bases are TGTGCCACAGGCCGGGGGAACTATGGCTACACCTTC. The chain carries TRBV30 and TRBJ1-2, with D perhaps matching TRBD1 (5 bases). The germline V gene encodes CDR1 GTSNPN and CDR2 SVGIG (reference sequence). The V gene lost 8 bases and the J gene lost 2 bases, with 12 bases spanning the gap. The CDR3 consists of 12 residues.

This clone came up once. This chain connects TRBV5-1 to TRBJ2-7; 7 nucleotides match TRBD1. The germline V gene encodes CDR1 SGHRS and CDR2 YFSETQ. V was pared by 0 bases and J by 3 bases, with 3 bases of the junction left unmatched. CDR3 length: 14 residues. The CDR3 loop reads CASSLGQGGYEQYF. As DNA, the CDR3 is TGCGCCAGCAGCTTGGGACAGGGTGGCTACGAGCAGTACTTC. The whole variable domain, remainder taken from reference TRBV5-1 and TRBJ2-7, is KAGVTQTPRYLIKTRGQQVTLSCSPISGHRSVSWYQQTPGQGLQFLFEYFSETQRNKGNFPGRFSGRQFSNSRSEMNVSTLELGDSALYLCASSLGQGGYEQYFGPGTRLTVT.

V usage is TRBV12-3 or TRBV12-4 and J usage is TRBJ2-1; D remains unclear. The CDR3 totals 13 residues. Between the trimmed V and J ends, which lost 5 bases and 6 bases, there was a span of 11 bases. This CDR3 reads CASSTYLVNEQFF. The CDR3, as DNA: TGTGCCAGCAGTACCTACCTTGTCAATGAGCAGTTCTTC.

V is TRBV19 and J is TRBJ2-7; TRBD2 might be the D (6 bases). Per the germline V gene, CDR1 is LNHDA and CDR2 is SQIVND (reference sequence). The germline V and J ends were trimmed by 7 bases and 4 bases, with 17 bases remaining between them. This CDR3 has 14 residues. CDR3 DNA: TGTGCCAGTACCCGGGGGACGGGGACTTACGAGCAGTACTTC. It translates to CASTRGTGTYEQYF.

The gene calls are TRBV9 and TRBJ1-6, with a weak D call TRBD1 (6 bases). V shed 4 bases and J shed 10 bases, with 18 bases lying between them. CDR3 size: 15 residues. CDR1 is SGDLS and CDR2 is YYNGEE in the germline V gene. CDR3 in DNA: TGTGCCAGCAGCCCCTCGACAGGATTGAGGTCACCCCTCCACTTT. It codes for CASSPSTGLRSPLHF. Together with reference TRBV9 and TRBJ1-6, the CDR3 gives the full variable domain: DSGVTQTPKHLITATGQRVTLRCSPRSGDLSVYWYQQSLDQGLQFLIQYYNGEERAKGNILERFSAQQFPDLHSELNLSSLELGDSALYFCASSPSTGLRSPLHFGNGTRLTVT.

This clone has at least ten counts. The rearrangement joins TRBV4-1 to TRBJ2-1; tentative D call: TRBD2 (6 bases). The germline V and J ends were trimmed by 4 bases and 6 bases, with 10 bases remaining between them. Germline CDR1 and CDR2: MGHRA and YSYEKL. There are 13 residues in the CDR3. The CDR3 region has the DNA TGCGCCAGCAGCCCCAAGGAGGGCAATGAGCAGTTCTTC. Protein: CASSPKEGNEQFF.

The gene calls are TRBV5-1 and TRBJ1-3; the D gene is possibly TRBD1 (5 bases). Per the germline V gene, CDR1 is SGHRS and CDR2 is YFSETQ. The CDR3 runs to 17 residues. The V end was cut by 0 bases, the J end by 4 bases, with 17 bases between. In DNA form, the CDR3 reads TGCGCCAGCAGCTTGGCCGAGGGGCAGTTCGGAGGAAACACCATATATTTT. It encodes CASSLAEGQFGGNTIYF.

This clone has just one count. V usage is TRBV5-4 and J usage is TRBJ1-4, with TRBD1 matching over 7 bases. Germline trimming cut 4 bases from V and 6 bases from J; bases unmatched to any gene: 6. The CDR3 sequence is 14 residues long. Germline V gene sequence: CDR1 SGHNT, CDR2 YYREEE (reference sequence). The chain's CDR3 is CASSKGASHEKLFF. The CDR3 DNA reads as TGTGCCAGCAGCAAGGGGGCTTCCCATGAAAAACTGTTTTTT.

CDR3 region: CASSMAGRGVGNEKLFF. CDR3 nucleotides: TGTGCCAGTAGTATGGCCGGGCGTGGTGTTGGTAATGAAAAACTGTTTTTT. V usage is TRBV19 and J usage is TRBJ1-4; D is ambiguous. Germline assignment: CDR1 LNHDA and CDR2 SQIVND (reference sequence). This CDR3 comprises 17 residues. V dropped 3 bases and J dropped 4 bases, with 18 bases sitting between them.

The rearrangement joins TRBV5-6 to TRBJ2-6; 9 nucleotides line up with TRBD1. Losses at the gene ends were 3 bases for V and 1 base for J; bases not matched to a gene: 11. CDR1 is SGHDT, CDR2 YYEEEE, per germline. There are 19 residues in the CDR3. Written as DNA, the CDR3 is TGTGCCAGCAGCTACAACCGGGACAGGGATAATTCTGGGGCCAACGTCCTGACTTTC. Translation gives CASSYNRDRDNSGANVLTF.

The chain employs TRBV12-5 and TRBJ2-3; 11 bases agree with TRBD1. The germline gives CDR1 LGHNT, CDR2 FRNRAP. J lost 4 bases, V lost 6 bases, and 9 bases had no gene match. This CDR3 comprises 16 residues. In nucleotides, the CDR3 is TGTGCTAGTGGCCCTGGACAGGGGGCGCGGGCAGATACGCAGTATTTT. Protein product: CASGPGQGARADTQYF.

This clone was found once. The chain carries TRBV27 and TRBJ1-2, with D perhaps TRBD1 (6 bases). Trimming took off 7 bases at V and 6 bases at J, with 15 bases between the two ends. CDR3 length equals 13 residues. Germline V gene sequence: CDR1 MNHEY, CDR2 SMNVEV (reference sequence). Here the CDR3 DNA reads TGTGCCAGCACCCAACCGGGGGCCCATGGCTACACCTTC. It specifies CASTQPGAHGYTF.

The rearrangement joins TRBV12-1 to TRBJ1-3. TRBV12-1 counts as a pseudogene. The CDR3 runs to 15 residues. CDR3 region: CASSLSDSSGNTIYF. For the CDR3, the DNA is TGTGCCAGCAGCCTTTCGGACTCGTCTGGAAACACCATATATTTT.

A single count supports this clone. This chain links TRBV5-1 with TRBJ2-1; TRBD2 matches 13 bases. The J segment lost 7 bases and the V segment lost 6 bases, leaving 7 bases of the junction unmatched. This CDR3 is 15 amino acids long. Germline assignment: CDR1 SGHRS and CDR2 YFSETQ. CDR3 sequence reads: CASNRLAGGSNEQFF. In DNA, the CDR3 is TGCGCCAGCAACCGACTAGCGGGGGGCTCAAATGAGCAGTTCTTC.

The chain joins TRBV6-1 to TRBJ1-1; TRBD1 agrees at 7 bases. The CDR3 spans 15 residues. Per germline, CDR1 MNHNS and CDR2 SASEGT. The V gene end was trimmed by 3 bases and the J gene end by 5 bases; junction bases not matched to a gene: 9. The CDR3 DNA follows: TGTGCCAGCAGTGAGTCAGGGGGACGGAGGACTGAAGCTTTCTTT. It translates to CASSESGGRRTEAFF.

The V call is TRBV7-9, the J call TRBJ2-7; 7 nucleotides line up with TRBD1. Per germline, CDR1 SEHNR and CDR2 FQNEAQ (reference sequence). CDR3 length equals 14 residues. The trim removed 3 bases at V and 2 bases at J, leaving 4 bases unmatched. CDR3 in amino acids: CASSLGTVTYEQYF. CDR3 sequence (DNA): TGTGCCAGCAGCTTGGGGACAGTAACCTACGAGCAGTACTTC. Using reference TRBV7-9 and TRBJ2-7 for the parts outside the CDR3, the full variable domain is DTGVSQNPRHKITKRGQNVTFRCDPISEHNRLYWYRQTLGQGPEFLTYFQNEAQLEKSRLLSDRFSAERPKGSFSTLEIQRTEQGDSAMYLCASSLGTVTYEQYFGPGTRLTVT.

The chain links TRBV9 to TRBJ1-2; D gene ambiguous. Trimming pared 0 bases from V and 4 bases from J, leaving 13 bases between. CDR3 size: 15 residues. The germline gives CDR1 SGDLS, CDR2 YYNGEE. For the CDR3, the DNA is TGTGCCAGCAGCGTAGGAACGCGAAAGGGCTATGGCTACACCTTC. Translation gives CASSVGTRKGYGYTF. Based on the CDR3 plus reference TRBV9 and TRBJ1-2, the full variable domain is DSGVTQTPKHLITATGQRVTLRCSPRSGDLSVYWYQQSLDQGLQFLIQYYNGEERAKGNILERFSAQQFPDLHSELNLSSLELGDSALYFCASSVGTRKGYGYTFGSGTRLTVV.

Remarks on this clone: A junction end diverges from the germline sequence, so it may reflect a read error. The chain carries TRBV7-7 and TRBJ1-1; no firm D call. The CDR3 is 14 residues long. The V gene's germline CDR1 is SSHAT and CDR2 FNYEAQ (reference sequence). The CDR3 protein is CASSPNPAFTEAFF. The DNA of the CDR3 is TGTGCTAGCAGCCCAAACCCAGCCTTCACTGAAGCTTTCTTT.

V is TRBV6-1 and J is TRBJ2-5; D remains ambiguous. This CDR3 is 14 amino acids long. With 2 bases removed from V and 1 base from J, the gap between germline ends came to 8 bases. From germline, CDR1 is MNHNS and CDR2 SASEGT. CDR3 coding DNA: TGTGCCAGCAGTGAAAGTTTAGCCCAAGAGACCCAGTACTTC. Protein sequence: CASSESLAQETQYF.

The chain combines TRBV7-2 with TRBJ2-5, with D tentatively TRBD1 or TRBD2 (5 bases each). This CDR3 comprises 13 residues. Germline V CDR1 and CDR2: SGHTA, FQGNSA. V was clipped by 1 base and J by 4 bases, with 7 bases between them. CDR3: CASSLVGVETQYF. The CDR3 nucleotides are TGTGCCAGCAGCTTAGTGGGGGTAGAGACCCAGTACTTC.

The chain employs TRBV5-1 and TRBJ1-1; no reliable D call. V lost 4 bases, J lost 13 bases, and 23 bases lay in between. From germline, CDR1 is SGHRS and CDR2 YFSETQ. CDR3 length: 14 residues. As DNA, the CDR3 is TGCGCCAGCAGCCTGTACGGGGTCGGCCGAAAGTGTTTCTTT. This translates into CASSLYGVGRKCFF. Full variable domain (missing parts from reference TRBV5-1 and TRBJ1-1): KAGVTQTPRYLIKTRGQQVTLSCSPISGHRSVSWYQQTPGQGLQFLFEYFSETQRNKGNFPGRFSGRQFSNSRSEMNVSTLELGDSALYLCASSLYGVGRKCFFGQGTRLTVV.

This chain connects TRBV5-6 to TRBJ1-4; 8 nucleotides line up with TRBD1. Germline loops: CDR1 SGHDT, CDR2 YYEEEE. The CDR3 contains 15 residues. V shed 0 bases and J 5 bases; nucleotides not matched to a gene: 3. In nucleotides, the CDR3 is TGTGCCAGCAGCTTGGCAGGGGGCGAGAATGAAAAACTGTTTTTT. Translating gives CASSLAGGENEKLFF.

This rearrangement joins TRBV4-3 to TRBJ2-2; D is uncertain. Germline V gene sequence: CDR1 LGHNA, CDR2 YSLEER. The germline V and J ends were trimmed by 0 bases and 3 bases, with 2 bases remaining between them. The CDR3 is 13 residues long. Here the CDR3 DNA reads TGCGCCAGCAGCCAAGATTACACCGGGGAGCTGTTTTTT. Encoded protein: CASSQDYTGELFF.

CDR3 in DNA: TGTGCCAGCGCTCCACCTCAGGGCCACAATGAAAAACTGTTTTTT. Protein: CASAPPQGHNEKLFF. V gene TRBV19 combines with J gene TRBJ1-4; the D gene is possibly TRBD1 (5 bases). The CDR3 is 15 amino acids. Germline V gene data show CDR1 as LNHDA and CDR2 as SQIVND (reference sequence). V lost 9 bases and J 5 bases, leaving 19 bases between the germline ends. The full variable domain, its missing parts supplied by reference TRBV19 and TRBJ1-4, is DGGITQSPKYLFRKEGQNVTLSCEQNLNHDAMYWYRQDPGQGLRLIYYSQIVNDFQKGDIAEGYSVSREKKESFPLTVTSAQKNPTAFYLCASAPPQGHNEKLFFGSGTQLSVL.

The chain joins TRBV19 to TRBJ1-2; tentatively, D is TRBD1 (5 bases). Trimming removed 1 base from V and 2 bases from J, with 17 bases in between. The CDR3 spans 17 residues. Germline CDR1 reads LNHDA; CDR2 reads SQIVND (reference sequence). The CDR3 is CASSIGGSTRVNYGYTF. The CDR3 nucleotides read TGTGCCAGTAGTATAGGGGGGTCAACACGGGTGAACTATGGCTACACCTTC.